This T cell receptor (beta chain) originates from a study of blood T cell repertoires in COVID-19. Study-wide background: The origin of the acute and convalescent COVID-19 samples was the United States, Italy and Spain. Nucleic acid was either cDNA or gDNA, and it came from T cells, B-cell-depleted T cells, or PBMCs.

Per the study methods: Amplification with reference gene primers provided the estimates of nucleated cell counts. The protocol was immunoSEQ multiplex PCR, while the TCRdb copy is restricted to in-frame clones and leaves out a portion. V, J and clone size are those of that table, while D and trimming were read from the DNA. This repertoire shows some 270,000 clones, roughly 89% found once; its top ten account for 2% to 2.5%. Sequences were obtained from peripheral blood. The receptor was isolated from a man between 50 and 59 years old with acute or convalescent COVID-19.

This chain's CDR3 is CASSAAGTRVVEEQFF. CDR3 DNA: TGCGCCAGCAGCGCTGCCGGGACTAGGGTGGTTGAGGAGCAGTTCTTC. J is TRBJ2-1 and V is TRBV5-1; TRBD2 agrees at 8 bases. J gave up 10 bases and V 4 bases, and 16 bases lay outside the gene matches. The CDR3 totals 16 residues. Per germline, CDR1 SGHRS and CDR2 YFSETQ.